These 3 T cell receptor beta chains were sequenced from one sample in a study of cytomegalovirus exposure and HLA in healthy donors. 13 Jbeta primers and 60 Vbeta primers were used for the PCR. Sequenced by immunoSEQ multiplex PCR; TCRdb stores in-frame clones only, minus some. Counted here are 60,000 or so clones, around 68% occurring once; the ten biggest clones make up roughly 25%. What was sequenced was PBMCs. The receptors derive from a man over 45 in good health and CMV-seropositive.

The rearrangement uses TRBV6-5 and TRBJ1-2; 10 bases are shared with TRBD1. The CDR3 covers 13 residues. With 2 bases clipped from V and 8 bases from J, the junction kept 2 bases outside the gene matches. Germline CDR1 and CDR2: MNHEY and SVGAGI. Here the CDR3 reads CASSYGGQGGYTF. DNA of the CDR3: TGTGCCAGCAGTTACGGGGGACAGGGGGGCTACACCTTC.

This clone has only a few counts. The chain joins TRBV7-3 to TRBJ2-7, with TRBD2 identical over 8 bases. The germline CDR1 and CDR2 sequences are SGHTA and FQGTGA. The CDR3 is 15 amino acids. V was pared by 5 bases and J by 3 bases, with 9 bases of the junction left unmatched. The DNA for the CDR3 is TGTGCCAGCAGCGTAGCTCCCGGGACTAGCTACGAGCAGTACTTC. Translated: CASSVAPGTSYEQYF.

The chain combines TRBV5-1 with TRBJ2-2; TRBD1 matches 8 bases. The CDR3 has 15 residues. Germline CDR1 is SGHRS and CDR2 is YFSETQ. Unmatched junction bases numbered 3, after V lost 0 bases and J lost 5 bases. The CDR3 region has the DNA TGCGCCAGCAGCTTGGGGACAGGGATGACCGGGGAGCTGTTTTTT. This codes for CASSLGTGMTGELFF.